These 8 T cell receptor beta chains were sequenced from one sample in a study of blood T cell repertoires in COVID-19. Method: immunoSEQ multiplex PCR; TCRdb's copy keeps in-frame clones and lacks some. Seen here are about 130,000 clones, 85% observed once, and the top ten hold over 20%. Sequenced sample: peripheral blood. The source is a woman aged 80 or older with acute or convalescent COVID-19.

This clone was picked up many times. The V call is TRBV19, the J call TRBJ1-2; D remains unclear. CDR3 size: 13 residues. V gave up 5 bases and J gave up 7 bases, with 14 bases separating them. The germline V gene has CDR1 LNHDA and CDR2 SQIVND (reference sequence). In DNA form, the CDR3 reads TGTGCCAGTAGTTCTGGGCCTTTCGGTGGCTACACCTTC. Translated, it gives CASSSGPFGGYTF.

This sequence joins TRBV12-3 or TRBV12-4 and TRBJ1-2, with a weak D call TRBD1 (6 bases). Trimming left V 7 bases short and J 4 bases short, with 13 bases between. The CDR3 contains 13 residues. In DNA form, the CDR3 reads TGTGCCAGCACTCTAGGGACATCCTATGGCTACACCTTC. Its translation is CASTLGTSYGYTF.

This chain connects TRBV5-4 to TRBJ2-5; D unresolved. Between the trimmed V and J ends, which lost 6 bases and 4 bases, there was a span of 13 bases. The CDR3 is 13 amino acids. The germline V gene encodes CDR1 SGHNT and CDR2 YYREEE (reference sequence). The CDR3 nucleotides are TGTGCCAGCACCGGTCTAGAAGGAGAGACCCAGTACTTC. Translated: CASTGLEGETQYF.

This chain uses TRBV6-5 with TRBJ2-1; 9 bases are shared with TRBD2. After removal of 7 bases from V and 9 bases from J, the junction contained 13 bases not matched to a gene. CDR1 and CDR2 from the germline V gene are MNHEY and SVGAGI. The CDR3 is 15 amino acids. In DNA form, the CDR3 reads TGTGCCAGCACCCAAGGTTGGCTAGCGGGAACTGAGCAGTTCTTC. Translated, it gives CASTQGWLAGTEQFF.

The rearrangement links TRBV3-1 (or the pseudogene TRBV3-2) to TRBJ1-1; the match to TRBD1 covers 11 bases. The CDR3 has 15 amino acids. Trimming took 3 bases from V and 5 from J; bases not matched to a gene: 5. Germline values: CDR1 LGHDT, CDR2 YNNKEL (reference sequence). The CDR3 DNA sequence: TGTGCCAGCAGCCATACCGGGACAGGGGGTACTGAAGCTTTCTTT. This gives the protein CASSHTGTGGTEAFF.

The V gene is TRBV6-1, the J gene TRBJ1-2; 7 nucleotides line up with TRBD1. The CDR3 is made up of 16 amino acids. Germline trimming cut 2 bases from V and 1 base from J; bases unmatched to any gene: 7. Germline V gene sequence: CDR1 MNHNS, CDR2 SASEGT. As DNA, the CDR3 is TGTGCCAGCAGTGAATTGAGGGCAGGGGGTAACTATGGCTACACCTTC. Translating it yields CASSELRAGGNYGYTF.

The chain has TRBV6-5 and TRBJ1-4, with D unclear. Between the trimmed V and J ends, which lost 4 bases and 7 bases, there was a span of 19 bases. This CDR3 is built from 16 residues. Germline V gene data show CDR1 as MNHEY and CDR2 as SVGAGI. CDR3 residues: CASSSGSTREGEKLFF. The CDR3 bases are TGTGCCAGCAGTTCCGGGAGTACAAGGGAGGGTGAAAAACTGTTTTTT.

This clone was seen a few times. The chain employs TRBV28 and TRBJ1-3; D is perhaps TRBD1 (5 bases). V was clipped by 3 bases and J by 3 bases, with 12 bases between them. From germline, CDR1 is MDHEN and CDR2 SYDVKM. The CDR3 is made up of 15 amino acids. CDR3 sequence: CASSLPRQYGNTIYF. The DNA for the CDR3 is TGTGCCAGCAGTTTGCCCAGACAGTATGGAAACACCATATATTTT.